A single sample is the source of the 22 T cell receptor beta chains below, sequenced in a study of T cell responses to AZD1222 COVID-19 vaccine. Some clones are missing from TCRdb's copy, which holds only in-frame ones; the method was immunoSEQ multiplex PCR. The table records tens of thousands of clones, 75% to 90% of them present only once. The sequences come from peripheral blood, collected 28 days after the second AZD1222 dose. These receptors were collected from an adult who received the AZD1222 COVID-19 vaccine.

The chain uses TRBV28 and TRBJ1-5; no firm D call. Germline V gene data show CDR1 as MDHEN and CDR2 as SYDVKM. The CDR3 spans 14 residues. V lost 7 bases and J 5 bases, leaving 15 bases between the germline ends. This chain's CDR3 is CASIYSQSDQPQHF. In nucleotides, the CDR3 is TGTGCCAGCATCTACTCGCAGTCTGATCAGCCCCAGCATTTT.

The chain is built from TRBV5-1 and TRBJ2-1; no definite D call. Germline CDR1 SGHRS, CDR2 YFSETQ. This CDR3 has 12 amino acids. Trimming took 4 bases from V and 6 from J, leaving 8 bases between them. The CDR3 protein is CASSPFANEQFF. CDR3 DNA sequence: TGCGCCAGCAGCCCATTTGCCAATGAGCAGTTCTTC.

The chain has TRBV14 and TRBJ1-3, with TRBD1 matching over 10 bases. Germline assignment: CDR1 SGHDN and CDR2 FVKESK. The CDR3 spans 16 residues. V dropped 4 bases and J dropped 4; count of bases not matched to a gene: 7. CDR3 in DNA: TGTGCCAGCAGCCGTGACAGGGGGCCGGCAGGAAACACCATATATTTT. This sequence encodes CASSRDRGPAGNTIYF.

The rearrangement joins TRBV24-1 to TRBJ2-2; TRBD1 matches 9 bases. V shed 0 bases, J shed 10 bases, and the junction held 14 bases outside the gene matches. The CDR3 sequence is 18 residues long. Per germline, CDR1 KGHDR and CDR2 SFDVKD. CDR3 sequence reads: CATSDLGIDRGGREELFF. The CDR3 DNA is TGTGCCACCAGTGATTTGGGTATTGACAGGGGGGGACGAGAGGAGCTGTTTTTT.

This clone has a handful of counts. The chain combines TRBV5-1 with TRBJ2-4; 11 bases align to TRBD2. The J segment lost 5 bases and the V segment lost 4 bases, leaving 5 bases of the junction unmatched. The CDR3 contains 15 residues. CDR1 and CDR2 (germline): SGHRS, YFSETQ. The CDR3 coding sequence is TGCGCCAGCAGCCCAACTAGCGGGGGCCAAAACATTCAGTACTTC. This encodes CASSPTSGGQNIQYF.

The rearrangement links TRBV30 to TRBJ2-3; D possibly uses TRBD1 or TRBD2 (5 bases each). Germline CDR1 GTSNPN, CDR2 SVGIG (reference sequence). Deletions cut 1 base from V and 3 bases from J, with 20 bases between. The CDR3 has 17 residues. The DNA of the CDR3 is TGTGCCTGGAGTGGACAAACCGGGGCTGGAACTACAGATACGCAGTATTTT. Its translation: CAWSGQTGAGTTDTQYF.

This clone was observed once. The chain links TRBV4-1 to TRBJ1-2; perhaps TRBD1 as D (6 bases). Trimming removed 1 base at V and 2 bases at J, with 14 bases between. Germline CDR1 reads MGHRA; CDR2 reads YSYEKL. The CDR3 has 16 amino acids. Here the CDR3 DNA reads TGCGCCAGCAGCCAAGTACAGGGAAGCGGAAACTATGGCTACACCTTC. It is translated as CASSQVQGSGNYGYTF.

The chain carries TRBV5-5 and TRBJ2-5; 7 positions match TRBD1. V gave up 0 bases and J gave up 5 bases; unmatched junction bases: 4. The CDR3 loop spans 14 amino acids. Per germline, CDR1 SGHKS and CDR2 YYEKEE (reference sequence). The CDR3: CASSLGGGRETQYF. Here the CDR3 DNA reads TGTGCCAGCAGCTTGGGAGGGGGCCGGGAGACCCAGTACTTC.

The CDR3, as DNA: TGTGCCAGCTCCTACTCCGGCGGCAGCTTGAACACTGAAGCTTTCTTT. This translates into CASSYSGGSLNTEAFF. The chain has TRBV18 and TRBJ1-1; D uncertain. V gave up 6 bases and J gave up 0 bases, with 17 bases separating them. CDR3 size: 16 residues. CDR1 KGHSH and CDR2 LQKENI come from the germline V gene. The full variable domain, rest sourced from reference TRBV18 and TRBJ1-1, is NAGVMQNPRHLVRRRGQEARLRCSPMKGHSHVYWYRQLPEEGLKFMVYLQKENIIDESGMPKERFSAEFPKEGPSILRIQQVVRGDSAAYFCASSYSGGSLNTEAFFGQGTRLTVV.

This chain connects TRBV6-5 to TRBJ1-1, with unresolved D. Germline V CDR1 and CDR2: MNHEY, SVGAGI. V lost 2 bases and J 0 bases, leaving 7 bases between the germline ends. The CDR3 runs 14 residues. CDR3 DNA sequence: TGTGCCAGCAGTTACAGGTTCATGAACACTGAAGCTTTCTTT. Translated: CASSYRFMNTEAFF.

The genes are TRBV2 and TRBJ2-6; D is possibly TRBD2 (6 bases). Looked up from germline, CDR1 is SNHLY and CDR2 is FYNNEI. With 1 base removed from V and 2 bases from J, the gap between germline ends came to 6 bases. The CDR3 covers 15 residues. This CDR3 reads CASSEVAAGANVLTF. Written as DNA, the CDR3 is TGTGCCAGCAGTGAAGTAGCGGCTGGGGCCAACGTCCTGACTTTC.

The chain links TRBV5-6 to TRBJ1-2, with D perhaps matching TRBD1 (5 bases). The length of the CDR3 is 12 residues. Germline V gene lookup returns CDR1 SGHDT and CDR2 YYEEEE. Trimming shortened V by 1 base and J by 8 bases, and 9 bases separated the two germline ends. CDR3 sequence reads: CASSLWQGGYTF. Written as DNA, the CDR3 is TGTGCCAGCAGCTTGTGGCAGGGCGGCTACACCTTC.

The chain uses TRBV7-9 and TRBJ2-7; unclear D gene. V was cut by 3 bases and J by 2 bases, with 8 bases left in between. Germline CDR1 SEHNR, CDR2 FQNEAQ (reference sequence). The CDR3 has 13 residues. The CDR3 region has the DNA TGTGCCAGCAGCTTTAACGTAGCCTACGAGCAGTACTTC. This encodes CASSFNVAYEQYF.

This sequence joins TRBV4-2 and TRBJ2-3; the D is unclear. V was cut by 2 bases and J by 0 bases, with 15 bases left in between. Germline CDR1 and CDR2: LGHNA and YNFKEQ. The CDR3 is 17 residues long. CDR3 region: CASSQPRLQTSTDTQYF. Here the CDR3 DNA reads TGTGCCAGCAGCCAACCCCGACTCCAGACTAGCACAGATACGCAGTATTTT.

This chain uses TRBV27 with TRBJ1-4, with 8 bases aligning to TRBD1. This CDR3 is built from 15 residues. V shed 7 bases and J 1 base; nucleotides not matched to a gene: 5. The V gene's germline CDR1 is MNHEY and CDR2 SMNVEV (reference sequence). Here the CDR3 DNA reads TGTGCCAGCACCGCAGGGGGCCGAACTAATGAAAAACTGTTTTTT. This sequence encodes CASTAGGRTNEKLFF.

This rearrangement joins TRBV4-3 to TRBJ2-2; 7 nucleotides match TRBD2. Germline V gene lookup returns CDR1 LGHNA and CDR2 YSLEER. This CDR3 contains 16 residues. V lost 1 base to trimming and J lost 7 bases; unmatched junction nucleotides: 9. The CDR3, as DNA: TGCGCCAGCAGCCAAGCTATGAGACTAGCTATCGGGGAGCTGTTTTTT. It encodes CASSQAMRLAIGELFF.

The rearrangement uses TRBV5-1 and TRBJ2-4; 9 bases line up with TRBD1. V trimming: 4 bases; J trimming: 1 base; junction bases outside the gene matches: 9. CDR1 and CDR2 (germline): SGHRS, YFSETQ. This CDR3 has 17 residues. The CDR3 loop reads CASSPGQGFEAKNIQYF. CDR3 in DNA: TGCGCCAGCAGCCCGGGACAGGGATTCGAGGCCAAAAACATTCAGTACTTC. The entire variable domain, with the rest obtained from reference TRBV5-1 and TRBJ2-4, is as follows: KAGVTQTPRYLIKTRGQQVTLSCSPISGHRSVSWYQQTPGQGLQFLFEYFSETQRNKGNFPGRFSGRQFSNSRSEMNVSTLELGDSALYLCASSPGQGFEAKNIQYFGAGTRLSVL.

This chain joins TRBV3-1 (or the pseudogene TRBV3-2) and TRBJ2-4; 12 bases map to TRBD2. The V segment lost 3 bases and the J segment 1 base; nucleotides outside the gene matches: 4. CDR3 length: 17 residues. CDR1 is LGHDT and CDR2 is YNNKEL in the germline V gene (reference sequence). The CDR3 loop reads CASSQTSGGLAKNIQYF. Here the CDR3 DNA reads TGTGCCAGCAGCCAGACTAGCGGGGGCCTCGCCAAAAACATTCAGTACTTC.

The chain combines TRBV10-3 with TRBJ2-7; D gene unclear. The V and J ends lost 8 bases and 1 base respectively, with 9 bases between them. This CDR3 spans 12 amino acids. Germline V lookup: CDR1 ENHRY, CDR2 SYGVKD. The CDR3 nucleotides are TGTGCCATCTCAAGGGATTCCTACGAGCAGTACTTC. Amino acid sequence: CAISRDSYEQYF.

The chain carries TRBV19 and TRBJ1-6, with D perhaps TRBD1 (6 bases). Germline CDR1 is LNHDA and CDR2 is SQIVND (reference sequence). The length of the CDR3 is 16 residues. Deletions cut 9 bases from V and 7 bases from J, with 22 bases between. Written as DNA, the CDR3 is TGTGCCAGAAACCCGCAGGGGCCGCGGAAAAATTCACCCCTCCACTTT. This gives the protein CARNPQGPRKNSPLHF.

The chain joins TRBV11-2 to TRBJ2-1, with 12 bases fitting TRBD1. V shed 5 bases and J 7 bases; nucleotides not matched to a gene: 9. Germline lookup yields CDR1 SGHAT and CDR2 FQNNGV. The length of the CDR3 is 16 residues. CDR3 coding DNA: TGTGCCAGCAGCCCCGACGGGACAGGGGGCCGGAATGAGCAGTTCTTC. It yields the protein CASSPDGTGGRNEQFF.

The chain carries TRBV3-1 (or the pseudogene TRBV3-2) and TRBJ1-1, with 11 bases that match TRBD1. Germline V gene lookup returns CDR1 LGHDT and CDR2 YNNKEL (reference sequence). J gave up 5 bases and V 4 bases, and 3 bases lay outside the gene matches. CDR3 length: 14 residues. CDR3 nucleotide sequence: TGTGCCAGCAGCCGGGGGACAGGGGGAACTGAAGCTTTCTTT. This encodes CASSRGTGGTEAFF.